There are a few counts of the clone carrying this TCR beta chain. No antigen is known for it. These gene names are mouse names. The CDR3 end falls 4 residues outside the read, so it is completed with the germline J gene. These data belong to a study of CD8+ T cells in alopecia areata. General study findings and limits: It was lesional scalp, especially alopecia totalis/universalis, that showed higher clonality than normal scalp. Tissue-resident alphabeta T cells belonging to normal skin likewise get sequenced within scalp specimens.

In germline, CDR1 is NNHDY, CDR2 SYVADS. This CDR3 is built from 15 residues. Researchers sorted pooled cutaneous lymph node cells on the basis of CD4, CD8alpha, NKG2D, NKG2ACE and other markers. Sequencing templates came from extracted RNA that was reverse transcribed into cDNA. Using immunoSEQ multiplex PCR, the repertoire was profiled, and TCRdb retains in-frame clones only, with some absent. The repertoire consists of 290,000 or so clones, none detected only once. The TCR originated in a C3H/HeJ mouse with alopecia areata. The MHC haplotype of the strain is H2-k. The sequenced sample consisted of CD4+ T cells sorted from a lymph node. This sequence joins TRBV13-3 and TRBJ2-5, with 8 bases that match TRBD2. This chain's CDR3 is CASSEGWGAPDTQYF. CDR3 bases read: TGTGCCAGCAGTGAGGGCTGGGGGGCCCCAGAC.